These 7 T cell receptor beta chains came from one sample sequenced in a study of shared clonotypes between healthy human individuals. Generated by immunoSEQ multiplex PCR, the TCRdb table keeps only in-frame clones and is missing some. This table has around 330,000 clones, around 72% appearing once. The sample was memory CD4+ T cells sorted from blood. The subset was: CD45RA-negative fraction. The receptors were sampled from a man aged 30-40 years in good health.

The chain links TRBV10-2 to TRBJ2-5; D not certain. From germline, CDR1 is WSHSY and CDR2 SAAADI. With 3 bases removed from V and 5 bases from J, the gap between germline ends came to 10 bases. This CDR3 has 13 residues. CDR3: CASSDWSGETQYF. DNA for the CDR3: TGCGCCAGCAGTGACTGGTCAGGCGAGACCCAGTACTTC.

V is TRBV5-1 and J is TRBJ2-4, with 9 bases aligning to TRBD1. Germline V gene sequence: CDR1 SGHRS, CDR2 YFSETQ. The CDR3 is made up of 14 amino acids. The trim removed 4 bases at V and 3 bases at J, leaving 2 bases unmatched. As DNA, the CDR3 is TGCGCCAGCAGCCAGGGACAGGGCAAAAACATTCAGTACTTC. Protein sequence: CASSQGQGKNIQYF.

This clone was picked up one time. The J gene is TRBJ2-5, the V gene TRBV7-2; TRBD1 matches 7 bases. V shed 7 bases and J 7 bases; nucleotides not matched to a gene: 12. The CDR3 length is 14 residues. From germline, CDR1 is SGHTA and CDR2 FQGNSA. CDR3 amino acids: CASTAQGPSSTQYF. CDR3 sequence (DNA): TGTGCCAGCACCGCACAGGGGCCTAGTTCGACCCAGTACTTC.

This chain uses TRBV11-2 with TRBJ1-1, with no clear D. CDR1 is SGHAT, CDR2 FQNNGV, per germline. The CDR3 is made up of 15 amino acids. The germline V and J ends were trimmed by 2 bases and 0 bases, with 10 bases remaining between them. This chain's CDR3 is CASSLNPLMNTEAFF. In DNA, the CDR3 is TGTGCCAGCAGCTTAAATCCCCTTATGAACACTGAAGCTTTCTTT.

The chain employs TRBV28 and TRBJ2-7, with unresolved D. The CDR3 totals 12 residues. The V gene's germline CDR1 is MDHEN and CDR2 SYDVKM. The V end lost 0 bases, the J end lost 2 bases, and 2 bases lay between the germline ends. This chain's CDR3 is CASSLWTYEQYF. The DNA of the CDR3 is TGTGCCAGCAGTTTATGGACCTACGAGCAGTACTTC.

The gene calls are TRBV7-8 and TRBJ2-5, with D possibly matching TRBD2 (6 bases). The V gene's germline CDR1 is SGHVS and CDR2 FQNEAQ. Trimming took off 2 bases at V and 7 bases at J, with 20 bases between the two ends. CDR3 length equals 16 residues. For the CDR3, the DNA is TGTGCCAGCAGCTTAAGGCAGGGCCATCAAGCGGGGACCCAGTACTTC. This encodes CASSLRQGHQAGTQYF. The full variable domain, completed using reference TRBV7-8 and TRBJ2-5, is GAGVSQSPRYKVAKRGQDVALRCDPISGHVSLFWYQQALGQGPEFLTYFQNEAQLDKSGLPSDRFFAERPEGSVSTLKIQRTQQEDSAVYLCASSLRQGHQAGTQYFGPGTRLLVL.

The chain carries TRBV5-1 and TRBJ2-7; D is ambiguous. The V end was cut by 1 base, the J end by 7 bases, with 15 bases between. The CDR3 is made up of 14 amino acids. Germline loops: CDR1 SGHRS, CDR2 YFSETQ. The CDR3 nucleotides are TGCGCCAGCAGCTTGTCGGTCCCAATAGGGGAGCAGTACTTC. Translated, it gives CASSLSVPIGEQYF.